The clone carrying this T cell receptor (beta chain) was recorded once. The data were produced by immunoSEQ multiplex PCR, yet TCRdb's version contains in-frame clones alone and is incomplete. The sample yields about 21,000 clones, about 91% seen once. This specimen belongs to a study of T cell changes during pregnancy in multiple sclerosis. V gave up 8 bases and J gave up 4 bases; unmatched junction bases: 7. The V gene's germline CDR1 is SGHTA and CDR2 FQGNSA. This CDR3 comprises 13 residues. The sample in question was CD4+ T cells from peripheral blood mononuclear cells, obtained in the third trimester of pregnancy. This chain connects TRBV7-2 to TRBJ1-2; 7 nucleotides align to TRBD1. This clonotype was obtained from a female donor with multiple sclerosis, enrolled in a pregnancy study. Here the CDR3 reads CASGGGQSYGYTF. The CDR3 coding sequence is TGTGCCAGCGGTGGGGGACAGAGCTATGGCTACACCTTC.